This T cell receptor (beta chain) was obtained from a study of shared clonotypes between healthy human individuals. Produced via immunoSEQ multiplex PCR; TCRdb's table is partial and in-frame only. The sample includes 450,000 to 600,000 clones, 79% of them seen just once. Germline CDR1 and CDR2: MDHEN and SYDVKM. The CDR3 is 15 residues long. The germline V and J ends were trimmed by 7 bases and 7 bases, with 20 bases remaining between them. Sequenced: PBMCs. The J gene is TRBJ1-5, the V gene TRBV28; TRBD1 might be the D (5 bases). This clonotype was obtained from a woman in her forties in good health. Some clones in this sample may be carry-over from other donors' samples. This CDR3 reads CASTKMGGEGQPQHF. As DNA, the CDR3 is TGTGCCAGCACCAAAATGGGGGGAGAAGGGCAGCCCCAGCATTTT.